A single sample is the source of the 9 T cell receptor beta chains below, sequenced in a study of blood T cells in healthy people across ages. Together with a sample-barcoded 5' primer, a J-beta primer mix was included in a second PCR lasting 7 to 11 cycles. TCRdb reanalysed the 5' RACE reads using MiXCR and keeps one entry per CDR3 protein. This sample yields around 1,700,000 distinct CDR3 sequences, of which 28% are seen a single time; around 7.7% belongs to the top ten. Sample: blood. These receptors were taken from a woman under 40 in good health.

This clonotype showed up just a few times. The V gene is TRBV4-1, the J gene TRBJ1-1; 7 positions agree with TRBD1. From germline, CDR1 is MGHRA and CDR2 YSYEKL. The V segment lost 1 base and the J segment 1 base; nucleotides outside the gene matches: 9. The CDR3 sequence is 17 residues long. CDR3 sequence reads: CASSQVGYGQANTEAFF. CDR3 coding DNA: TGCGCCAGCAGCCAAGTTGGGTATGGACAGGCGAACACTGAAGCTTTCTTT.

This clonotype was recorded a few times. The chain is built from TRBV20-1 and TRBJ1-6; D is perhaps TRBD1 (5 bases). CDR3 length: 14 amino acids. The V gene's germline CDR1 is DFQATT and CDR2 SNEGSKA (reference sequence). The V end was cut by 3 bases, the J end by 7 bases, with 13 bases between. CDR3 residues: CSASPQGVNSPLHF. CDR3 nucleotides: TGCAGTGCTAGCCCCCAGGGCGTGAATTCACCCCTCCACTTT.

In its sample, this clonotype was seen a few times. The CDR3: CASSLTSGGPDTQYF. CDR3 sequence (DNA): TGCGCCAGCAGCTTGACTAGCGGGGGGCCAGATACGCAGTATTTT. This chain connects TRBV5-1 to TRBJ2-3; 12 bases fit TRBD2. V lost 1 base and J lost 4; bases outside the gene matches: 1. CDR1 is SGHRS, CDR2 YFSETQ, per germline. This CDR3 contains 15 residues. Full variable domain (rest looked up from reference TRBV5-1 and TRBJ2-3): KAGVTQTPRYLIKTRGQQVTLSCSPISGHRSVSWYQQTPGQGLQFLFEYFSETQRNKGNFPGRFSGRQFSNSRSEMNVSTLELGDSALYLCASSLTSGGPDTQYFGPGTRLTVL.

Ten or more counts support this clonotype. The rearrangement uses TRBV4-3 and TRBJ2-4; D tentatively fits TRBD1 or TRBD2 (5 bases each). The CDR3 runs to 15 residues. Trimming cost V 4 bases and J 5 bases, with 15 bases left between them. Germline loops: CDR1 LGHNA, CDR2 YSLEER. Here the CDR3 reads CASSPSTGTENIQYF. In DNA, the CDR3 is TGCGCCAGCAGCCCATCCACCGGGACGGAAAACATTCAGTACTTC.

This rearrangement joins TRBV14 to TRBJ2-5; tentatively, D is TRBD1 (6 bases). Trimming left V 3 bases short and J 4 bases short, with 18 bases between. CDR1 and CDR2 (germline): SGHDN, FVKESK. The CDR3 contains 16 residues. CDR3 loop: CASSHHHGTGLETQYF. In nucleotides, the CDR3 is TGTGCCAGCAGCCACCACCACGGAACAGGGTTAGAGACCCAGTACTTC.

The chain recombines TRBV9 with TRBJ2-1, with 9 nucleotides matching TRBD2. Germline CDR1 is SGDLS and CDR2 is YYNGEE. This CDR3 has 15 amino acids. The V segment lost 0 bases and the J segment 6 bases; nucleotides outside the gene matches: 4. CDR3 protein: CASSVGRGRVNEQFF. CDR3 in DNA: TGTGCCAGCAGCGTAGGTCGCGGGAGGGTCAATGAGCAGTTCTTC. Variable domain in full (rest from reference TRBV9 and TRBJ2-1): DSGVTQTPKHLITATGQRVTLRCSPRSGDLSVYWYQQSLDQGLQFLIQYYNGEERAKGNILERFSAQQFPDLHSELNLSSLELGDSALYFCASSVGRGRVNEQFFGPGTRLTVL.

The rearrangement uses TRBV7-9 and TRBJ2-1; TRBD2 agrees at 9 bases. The trim removed 3 bases at V and 7 bases at J, leaving 10 bases unmatched. The CDR3 extends over 16 amino acids. Germline CDR1 is SEHNR and CDR2 is FQNEAQ (reference sequence). In DNA, the CDR3 is TGTGCCAGCAGCTTGCCCTTTGCGGGGGGGATTAATGAGCAGTTCTTC. Translated, it gives CASSLPFAGGINEQFF.

This clonotype was detected only once. This chain connects TRBV5-1 to TRBJ1-2, with a possible D match to TRBD1 (6 bases). CDR1 SGHRS and CDR2 YFSETQ come from the germline V gene. The V gene lost 4 bases and the J gene lost 2 bases, with 12 bases spanning the gap. CDR3 size: 14 residues. The CDR3 DNA is TGCGCCAGCAGCCAAACCCAGGGGAACTATGGCTACACCTTC. Amino acid sequence: CASSQTQGNYGYTF.

In regard to this clonotype: Being one base from a much bigger clone, this may be a read error. The CDR3 DNA reads as TGCATTGCTGAGGATTCTTCGCGTCTGTTCTTC. Protein product: CIAEDSSRLFF. The chain is built from TRBV20-1 and TRBJ2-1; D unresolved. This CDR3 contains 11 residues. Germline lookup yields CDR1 DFQATT and CDR2 SNEGSKA (reference sequence).